Below, one TCR beta chain is given with its context. The antigen is not known. This CDR3 contains 16 residues. The V segment lost 4 bases and the J segment 8 bases; nucleotides outside the gene matches: 13. The germline gives CDR1 MDHEN, CDR2 SYDVKM. Sequencing used immunoSEQ multiplex PCR; TCRdb keeps in-frame clones, though not all of them. The top ten hold over 1% of the sample, which has 100,000 to 150,000 clones, 90% to 95% seen once. This specimen belongs to a study of cytomegalovirus exposure and HLA in healthy donors. On the study more broadly: The 95 to 150 validation repertoires, a later analysis reported, used the same platform as the 600 to 700 first-cohort repertoires. Study outcomes and limitations: As was reported, the classifier diagnosed cytomegalovirus status with high specificity and sensitivity. Cytomegalovirus-associated TCR beta chains were listed, numbering around 150. In vitro checks showed that a few CMV-associated chains really do target CMV antigens.

Material: PBMCs. This sequence joins TRBV28 and TRBJ2-1; 8 positions match TRBD1. The TCR was taken from a woman aged 18 to 35 in good health and CMV-seronegative. CDR3 sequence (DNA): TGTGCCAGCAGTTGGAATGTCGGACAGGGAGTTGATGAGCAGTTCTTC. As protein: CASSWNVGQGVDEQFF.